Below are 12 T cell receptor beta chains sequenced from a single sample in a study of blood T cells in healthy people across ages. Then a second PCR, running about 6 to 12 cycles, was carried out with a sample-barcoded 5' primer and a J-beta primer mix. Each CDR3 protein gets one entry after TCRdb re-called the 5' RACE reads with MiXCR. The sample contains fewer than 2 million distinct CDR3 sequences, roughly two fifths of which appear only once. Input material: blood. The receptors were sampled from a human donor in good health.

The V and J genes are TRBV5-1 and TRBJ2-1, with D unclear. Germline V gene lookup returns CDR1 SGHRS and CDR2 YFSETQ. The CDR3 is 15 residues long. V gave up 0 bases and J gave up 6 bases, with 13 bases separating them. The CDR3 DNA reads as TGCGCCAGCAGCTTGGGGTCAAGGTGGGGCAATGAGCAGTTCTTC. This sequence encodes CASSLGSRWGNEQFF.

The gene calls are TRBV7-3 and TRBJ1-1; possibly TRBD1 for D (6 bases). The germline CDR1 and CDR2 sequences are SGHTA and FQGTGA. V gave up 0 bases and J gave up 1 base, with 12 bases separating them. The CDR3 sequence is 16 residues long. The CDR3 spells CASSLTGGAGNTEAFF. As DNA, the CDR3 is TGTGCCAGCAGCTTAACGGGGGGGGCTGGGAACACTGAAGCTTTCTTT.

Many counts were recorded for this clonotype. The chain joins TRBV6-1 to TRBJ2-1, with TRBD1 matching over 10 bases. The CDR3 is made up of 16 amino acids. Per the germline V gene, CDR1 is MNHNS and CDR2 is SASEGT. V was clipped by 0 bases and J by 7 bases; unmatched bases: 6. CDR3 sequence: CASSEALGQGFNEQFF. DNA for the CDR3: TGTGCCAGCAGTGAAGCGTTGGGACAGGGGTTTAATGAGCAGTTCTTC.

The chain couples TRBV7-9 to TRBJ2-1; D is perhaps TRBD1 or TRBD2 (6 bases each). CDR3 size: 14 residues. Deletions cut 3 bases from V and 10 bases from J, with 16 bases between. CDR1 is SEHNR and CDR2 is FQNEAQ in the germline V gene (reference sequence). CDR3 sequence reads: CASSFQGGTPEQFF. In nucleotides, the CDR3 is TGTGCCAGCAGCTTCCAAGGGGGGACCCCCGAGCAGTTCTTC.

There are a few counts of this clonotype. V and J are TRBV27 and TRBJ2-5, with D possibly TRBD1 on 6 matching bases. CDR3 length equals 14 residues. Per germline, CDR1 MNHEY and CDR2 SMNVEV (reference sequence). V dropped 4 bases and J dropped 5 bases, with 14 bases sitting between them. The CDR3 loop is CASSSNRVGETQYF. In DNA, the CDR3 is TGTGCCAGCAGTTCGAACAGGGTGGGGGAGACCCAGTACTTC.

This clonotype was counted a few times. This chain links TRBV29-1 with TRBJ2-3, with 7 bases aligning to TRBD2. The CDR3 consists of 15 residues. CDR1 and CDR2 (germline): SQVTM, ANQGSEA. The J segment lost 2 bases and the V segment lost 0 bases, leaving 5 bases of the junction unmatched. This CDR3 is CSVEEGGFFTDTQYF. CDR3 DNA: TGCAGCGTTGAAGAGGGAGGGTTCTTCACAGATACGCAGTATTTT.

This clonotype has a single count. The chain has TRBV2 and TRBJ2-1, with D perhaps matching TRBD1 (5 bases). Germline V lookup: CDR1 SNHLY, CDR2 FYNNEI. This CDR3 region has 14 residues. Trimming pared 7 bases from V and 5 bases from J, leaving 15 bases between. CDR3 bases: TGTGCCAGCATCGGCCCAGGGTTGAACAATGAGCAGTTCTTC. It translates to CASIGPGLNNEQFF.

This clonotype has just a few counts. The chain has TRBV10-3 and TRBJ2-7; D might be TRBD2 (6 bases). V shed 0 bases and J shed 3 bases, with 15 bases lying between them. This CDR3 is 16 amino acids long. Germline loops: CDR1 ENHRY, CDR2 SYGVKD. CDR3 coding DNA: TGTGCCATCAGTGAGTCGACGCGGGGTCGGAACTACGAGCAGTACTTC. It translates to CAISESTRGRNYEQYF.

J is TRBJ1-4 and V is TRBV10-3, with TRBD1 matching 7 bases. Trimming cost V 6 bases and J 4 bases; bases outside gene matches: 5. The length of the CDR3 is 14 residues. Germline lookup yields CDR1 ENHRY and CDR2 SYGVKD. The chain's CDR3 is CAISDTGDNEKLFF. CDR3 nucleotide sequence: TGTGCCATCAGCGACACAGGGGATAATGAAAAACTGTTTTTT.

This clonotype was counted only a few times. V and J are TRBV5-1 and TRBJ1-2; 11 nucleotides agree with TRBD1. Germline CDR1 is SGHRS and CDR2 is YFSETQ. Unmatched junction bases numbered 9, after V lost 4 bases and J lost 7 bases. This CDR3 spans 15 amino acids. The CDR3 DNA is TGCGCCAGCAGCGCCGGGACAGGGGGGCATCGTGGCTACACCTTC. Translating it yields CASSAGTGGHRGYTF.

V usage is TRBV29-1 and J usage is TRBJ2-5; perhaps TRBD2 as D (7 bases). The DNA end favors TRBJ2-7, so the J call may be wrong. The CDR3 is made up of 13 amino acids. Germline V gives CDR1 SQVTM, CDR2 ANQGSEA. CDR3 nucleotide sequence: TGCAGCGCTCTGGGGGGGGCCACCTACGAGCAGTACTTC. Translating it yields CSALGGATYEQYF.

This chain links TRBV18 with TRBJ2-5, with D possibly being TRBD1 (6 bases). The CDR3 sequence is 13 residues long. Trimming cost V 6 bases and J 2 bases, with 10 bases left between them. CDR1 is KGHSH and CDR2 is LQKENI in the germline V gene. The CDR3 is CASSRTEQETQYF. DNA of the CDR3: TGTGCCAGCTCTAGGACAGAACAAGAGACCCAGTACTTC. Drawing the rest from reference TRBV18 and TRBJ2-5, the complete variable domain is NAGVMQNPRHLVRRRGQEARLRCSPMKGHSHVYWYRQLPEEGLKFMVYLQKENIIDESGMPKERFSAEFPKEGPSILRIQQVVRGDSAAYFCASSRTEQETQYFGPGTRLLVL.